These 29 T cell receptor beta chains were all obtained from the same sample, sequenced in a study of persistence of HIV-infected CD4 T cells. Stimulation used 8 to 10 ug/mL lysate from CMV-infected fibroblasts. CD40L/CD69 double-negative CD45RO-high memory CD4+ T cells were collected. These receptors lack a known antigen. This was the immunoSEQ version 4 assay in survey mode. The method was immunoSEQ multiplex PCR; TCRdb's version includes in-frame clones alone and lacks a portion of them. The table shows 46,000 or so clones, with around 75% occurring only once. The sample was CD4+ T cells sorted from PBMCs after approximately 18-hour stimulation, taken from a patient who received antiretroviral therapy. The receptor source for this set is an adult man with HIV who was CMV-seropositive.

This chain joins TRBV19 and TRBJ2-6, with no clear D. Trimming pared 7 bases from V and 2 bases from J, leaving 12 bases between. CDR3 length equals 15 residues. CDR1 and CDR2 from the germline V gene are LNHDA and SQIVND (reference sequence). The CDR3 protein is CASTRWTTGANVLTF. DNA for the CDR3: TGTGCCAGTACTCGCTGGACGACTGGGGCCAACGTCCTGACTTTC.

V usage is TRBV10-3 and J usage is TRBJ1-2; D might be TRBD1 (5 bases). The CDR3 has 13 amino acids. V lost 11 bases and J lost 1, with 14 bases in between. The germline V gene encodes CDR1 ENHRY and CDR2 SYGVKD. CDR3 bases: TGTGCCGCCCAGGGAGAGGGTAACTATGGCTACACCTTC. As protein: CAAQGEGNYGYTF.

The genes are TRBV2 and TRBJ2-2; D may be TRBD1 (5 bases). The CDR3 covers 13 residues. Trimming shortened V by 7 bases and J by 1 base, and 7 bases separated the two germline ends. Germline loops: CDR1 SNHLY, CDR2 FYNNEI. CDR3 region: CASKQVNTGELFF. CDR3 DNA: TGTGCCAGCAAACAGGTGAACACCGGGGAGCTGTTTTTT. Variable domain in full (rest from reference TRBV2 and TRBJ2-2): EPEVTQTPSHQVTQMGQEVILRCVPISNHLYFYWYRQILGQKVEFLVSFYNNEISEKSEIFDDQFSVERPDGSNFTLKIRSTKLEDSAMYFCASKQVNTGELFFGEGSRLTVL.

The V and J genes are TRBV7-9 and TRBJ1-1; possibly TRBD1 for D (5 bases). Germline assignment: CDR1 SEHNR and CDR2 FQNEAQ (reference sequence). The CDR3 extends over 13 amino acids. The V end lost 1 base, the J end lost 3 bases, and 6 bases lay between the germline ends. The CDR3 loop reads CASSLGGDTEAFF. The CDR3 DNA is TGTGCCAGCAGCTTAGGAGGGGACACTGAAGCTTTCTTT.

This chain connects TRBV5-1 to TRBJ1-1; D not resolved. CDR3 length: 16 amino acids. V shed 0 bases and J shed 0 bases, with 12 bases lying between them. Germline values: CDR1 SGHRS, CDR2 YFSETQ. The CDR3 protein is CASSLVLGFMNTEAFF. Here the CDR3 DNA reads TGCGCCAGCAGCTTGGTTTTGGGCTTCATGAACACTGAAGCTTTCTTT.

This sequence joins TRBV30 and TRBJ2-2; maybe TRBD2 (5 bases). V lost 5 bases and J 4 bases, leaving 17 bases between the germline ends. Germline lookup yields CDR1 GTSNPN and CDR2 SVGIG (reference sequence). This CDR3 has 15 residues. For the CDR3, the DNA is TGTGCCTGGGCTCGTATAGCAGGAGGCACCGGGGAGCTGTTTTTT. Translating it yields CAWARIAGGTGELFF.

This chain joins TRBV15 and TRBJ1-2; 7 bases line up with TRBD1. The germline gives CDR1 LNHNV, CDR2 YYDKDF (reference sequence). The CDR3 length is 15 residues. The V and J ends lost 4 bases and 7 bases, in that order; junction bases with no gene match: 12. The CDR3 is CATSIRQGPRSGYTF. CDR3 coding DNA: TGTGCCACCAGCATACGACAGGGCCCTCGGAGTGGCTACACCTTC.

The rearrangement uses TRBV2 and TRBJ1-5; the D is unclear. Trimming shortened V by 5 bases and J by 3 bases, and 11 bases separated the two germline ends. The CDR3 is 14 residues long. Germline CDR1 reads SNHLY; CDR2 reads FYNNEI. The CDR3, as DNA: TGTGCCAGCAGTACTGACCCTTACAATCAGCCCCAGCATTTT. It yields the protein CASSTDPYNQPQHF.

The chain couples TRBV16 to TRBJ2-1, with D unresolved. Germline CDR1 KGHSY, CDR2 FQNENV. The CDR3 is made up of 13 amino acids. Trimming pared 0 bases from V and 0 bases from J, leaving 0 bases between. The DNA for the CDR3 is TGTGCCAGCAGCCAATCCTCCTACAATGAGCAGTTCTTC. It specifies CASSQSSYNEQFF.

This chain joins TRBV9 and TRBJ1-1; D is possibly TRBD1 (5 bases). Trimming cost V 0 bases and J 2 bases, with 11 bases left between them. This CDR3 spans 15 amino acids. Germline values: CDR1 SGDLS, CDR2 YYNGEE. The CDR3 here is CASSVGAGLNTEAFF. CDR3 nucleotides: TGTGCCAGCAGCGTAGGTGCAGGGTTAAACACTGAAGCTTTCTTT.

This clone occurred a few times. The chain employs TRBV7-9 and TRBJ1-4, with a possible D match to TRBD1 (5 bases). Trimming removed 8 bases at V and 1 base at J, with 11 bases between. Per germline, CDR1 SEHNR and CDR2 FQNEAQ (reference sequence). CDR3 length equals 14 residues. CDR3 in amino acids: CASADRGTNEKLFF. CDR3 nucleotides: TGTGCCAGCGCAGATAGGGGAACTAATGAAAAACTGTTTTTT. Filled out from reference TRBV7-9 and TRBJ1-4, the complete variable domain reads DTGVSQNPRHKITKRGQNVTFRCDPISEHNRLYWYRQTLGQGPEFLTYFQNEAQLEKSRLLSDRFSAERPKGSFSTLEIQRTEQGDSAMYLCASADRGTNEKLFFGSGTQLSVL.

This chain uses TRBV6-1 with TRBJ1-5; unclear D gene. The CDR3 extends over 11 amino acids. CDR1 and CDR2 from the germline V gene are MNHNS and SASEGT. The V gene lost 0 bases and the J gene lost 8 bases, with 2 bases spanning the gap. The CDR3 DNA reads TGTGCCAGCAGTGAAGCCGAGCCCCAGCATTTT. It translates to CASSEAEPQHF.

The chain is built from TRBV7-2 and TRBJ1-3; 7 nucleotides align to TRBD1. The CDR3 runs 16 residues. Trimming at V came to 5 bases and at J to 2 bases, leaving 9 bases not matched to a gene. Germline V gene data show CDR1 as SGHTA and CDR2 as FQGNSA. CDR3 region: CASSPNRGRAGNTIYF. Written as DNA, the CDR3 is TGTGCCAGCAGCCCAAACAGGGGAAGAGCTGGAAACACCATATATTTT.

The chain has TRBV7-2 and TRBJ2-7; TRBD2 matches 9 bases. The CDR3 runs 15 residues. Trimming cost V 5 bases and J 1 base; bases outside gene matches: 6. Per the germline V gene, CDR1 is SGHTA and CDR2 is FQGNSA. The CDR3 loop is CASSRLAGWSYEQYF. CDR3 in DNA: TGTGCCAGCAGCCGTCTAGCGGGATGGTCCTACGAGCAGTACTTC.

V usage is TRBV11-2 and J usage is TRBJ1-1; 7 nucleotides agree with TRBD1. The CDR3 covers 15 residues. Trimming at V came to 2 bases and at J to 6 bases, leaving 9 bases not matched to a gene. The germline V gene encodes CDR1 SGHAT and CDR2 FQNNGV. The CDR3 loop is CASSLSRTGGSEAFF. CDR3 coding DNA: TGTGCCAGCAGCTTATCAAGGACAGGAGGTTCTGAAGCTTTCTTT. Full variable domain (rest looked up from reference TRBV11-2 and TRBJ1-1): EAGVAQSPRYKIIEKRQSVAFWCNPISGHATLYWYQQILGQGPKLLIQFQNNGVVDDSQLPKDRFSAERLKGVDSTLKIQPAKLEDSAVYLCASSLSRTGGSEAFFGQGTRLTVV.

This clone has just a few counts. The V gene is TRBV7-9, the J gene TRBJ2-7, with TRBD2 identical over 9 bases. V was clipped by 0 bases and J by 4 bases; unmatched bases: 7. The germline V gene has CDR1 SEHNR and CDR2 FQNEAQ (reference sequence). The CDR3 length is 16 residues. The CDR3 reads CASSLAKSGGKYEQYF. The CDR3, as DNA: TGTGCCAGCAGCTTAGCAAAGAGCGGGGGGAAATACGAGCAGTACTTC.

This clone came up once. The chain joins TRBV5-1 to TRBJ1-1; TRBD1 aligns across 8 bases. Trimming cost V 4 bases and J 1 base; bases outside gene matches: 6. Germline-derived CDR1 and CDR2 are SGHRS and YFSETQ. This CDR3 is built from 15 residues. The CDR3 is CASSTGQGPNTEAFF. For the CDR3, the DNA is TGCGCCAGCAGCACCGGACAGGGACCGAACACTGAAGCTTTCTTT.

The CDR3 coding sequence is TGTGCCAGCAGCACCACCGGGGCCGCCGGGGACACCATATATTTT. Amino acid sequence: CASSTTGAAGDTIYF. The chain combines TRBV7-2 with TRBJ1-3, with a possible D match to TRBD1 (5 bases). The CDR3 consists of 15 residues. The germline V gene has CDR1 SGHTA and CDR2 FQGNSA. Trimming removed 5 bases at V and 8 bases at J, with 19 bases between.

This chain connects TRBV11-2 to TRBJ2-2; D unclear. V shed 1 base and J shed 3 bases, with 9 bases lying between them. Germline lookup yields CDR1 SGHAT and CDR2 FQNNGV. The CDR3 loop spans 15 amino acids. In nucleotides, the CDR3 is TGTGCCAGCAGCTTAGGACGGCAGGACACCGGGGAGCTGTTTTTT. As protein: CASSLGRQDTGELFF.

The chain combines TRBV7-8 with TRBJ2-7, with 14 bases aligning to TRBD2. With V trimmed by 5 bases and J by 7 bases, 10 bases remained unmatched. The CDR3 has 16 amino acids. Germline V gene data show CDR1 as SGHVS and CDR2 as FQNEAQ. CDR3 sequence: CASSRGGTSGSWEQYF. As DNA, the CDR3 is TGTGCCAGCAGCCGAGGCGGGACTAGCGGGAGTTGGGAGCAGTACTTC. Supplemented by reference TRBV7-8 and TRBJ2-7, the full variable domain reads GAGVSQSPRYKVAKRGQDVALRCDPISGHVSLFWYQQALGQGPEFLTYFQNEAQLDKSGLPSDRFFAERPEGSVSTLKIQRTQQEDSAVYLCASSRGGTSGSWEQYFGPGTRLTVT.

This clone appeared a single time. The chain recombines TRBV6-1 with TRBJ2-7; 9 nucleotides line up with TRBD1. The trim removed 0 bases at V and 3 bases at J, leaving 6 bases unmatched. The CDR3 runs to 16 residues. From germline, CDR1 is MNHNS and CDR2 SASEGT. This CDR3 is CASSEAPGQGIYEQYF. CDR3 in DNA: TGTGCCAGCAGTGAAGCCCCGGGACAGGGAATCTACGAGCAGTACTTC.

The gene calls are TRBV30 and TRBJ1-1; D uncertain. Germline V gene data show CDR1 as GTSNPN and CDR2 as SVGIG (reference sequence). The V end was cut by 4 bases, the J end by 5 bases, with 14 bases between. The CDR3 extends over 13 amino acids. The chain's CDR3 is CAWILFSPTEAFF. Here the CDR3 DNA reads TGTGCCTGGATCCTCTTCTCCCCTACTGAAGCTTTCTTT.

The rearrangement links TRBV24-1 to TRBJ1-1, with D uncertain. The CDR3 totals 13 residues. Germline CDR1 reads KGHDR; CDR2 reads SFDVKD. V gave up 4 bases and J gave up 8 bases, with 13 bases separating them. The chain's CDR3 is CATSDQDGREAFF. CDR3 sequence (DNA): TGTGCCACCAGTGACCAGGACGGTCGGGAAGCTTTCTTT.

V usage is TRBV10-3 and J usage is TRBJ1-4; the D gene is possibly TRBD1 (6 bases). The V gene lost 5 bases and the J gene lost 8 bases, with 12 bases spanning the gap. CDR1 is ENHRY and CDR2 is SYGVKD in the germline V gene. This CDR3 region has 13 residues. The CDR3 coding sequence is TGTGCCATCAGTAGGAACAGGGACGAAAAACTGTTTTTT. Translation gives CAISRNRDEKLFF.

This rearrangement joins TRBV10-3 to TRBJ2-1; D uncertain. The V gene lost 1 base and the J gene lost 1 base, with 8 bases spanning the gap. CDR1 is ENHRY and CDR2 is SYGVKD in the germline V gene. The CDR3 length is 15 residues. CDR3 in DNA: TGTGCCATCAGTGAGTTTAACGGGTCCTACAATGAGCAGTTCTTC. This sequence encodes CAISEFNGSYNEQFF.

The chain couples TRBV6-1 to TRBJ1-4; weak D call: TRBD1 (5 bases). Trimming removed 3 bases at V and 3 bases at J, with 8 bases between. Germline CDR1 and CDR2: MNHNS and SASEGT. The CDR3 is made up of 14 amino acids. CDR3 nucleotide sequence: TGTGCCAGCAGTGATTGGGGGGCTAATGAAAAACTGTTTTTT. As protein: CASSDWGANEKLFF.

The V gene is TRBV6-1, the J gene TRBJ2-3; D call uncertain. Germline V CDR1 and CDR2: MNHNS, SASEGT. The CDR3 is made up of 14 amino acids. Trimming removed 0 bases from V and 6 bases from J, with 10 bases in between. This CDR3 reads CASSEAGSFDTQYF. CDR3 DNA: TGTGCCAGCAGTGAAGCGGGTAGTTTCGATACGCAGTATTTT.

The rearrangement joins TRBV10-3 to TRBJ1-5, with D maybe TRBD1 (6 bases). The V gene lost 7 bases and the J gene lost 4 bases, with 11 bases spanning the gap. Per the germline V gene, CDR1 is ENHRY and CDR2 is SYGVKD. This CDR3 region has 13 residues. In nucleotides, the CDR3 is TGTGCCATCAAAGAAACAGGGAATCAGCCCCAGCATTTT. It translates to CAIKETGNQPQHF.

In its sample, this clone was seen a few times. This chain links TRBV25-1 with TRBJ1-6, with 11 positions matching TRBD1. Germline V gene sequence: CDR1 MGHDK, CDR2 SYGVNS. The junction had 7 bases not matched to a gene; V was cut back by 6 bases and J by 9 bases. The CDR3 has 15 residues. As DNA, the CDR3 is TGTGCCAGCAGACCGCCGGGACAGGGGGTTTCACCCCTCCACTTT. Residues: CASRPPGQGVSPLHF.